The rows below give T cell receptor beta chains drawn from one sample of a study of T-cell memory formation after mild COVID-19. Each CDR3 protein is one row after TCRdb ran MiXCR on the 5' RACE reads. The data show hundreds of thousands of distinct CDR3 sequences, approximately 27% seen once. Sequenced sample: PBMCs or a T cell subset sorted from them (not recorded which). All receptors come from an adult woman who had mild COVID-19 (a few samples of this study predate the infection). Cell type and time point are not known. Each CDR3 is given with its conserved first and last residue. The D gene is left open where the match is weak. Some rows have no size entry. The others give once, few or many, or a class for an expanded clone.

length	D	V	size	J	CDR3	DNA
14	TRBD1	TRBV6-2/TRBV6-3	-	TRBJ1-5	CASSARDRNQPQHF	TGTGCCAGCAGTGCCCGGGACAGAAATCAGCCCCAGCATTTT
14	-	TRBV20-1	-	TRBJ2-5	CSARGIGGSETQYF	TGCAGTGCTAGGGGCATAGGCGGTTCGGAGACCCAGTACTTC
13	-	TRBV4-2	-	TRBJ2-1	CASSQGTGAEQFF	TGTGCCAGCAGCCAAGGAACCGGGGCTGAGCAGTTCTTC
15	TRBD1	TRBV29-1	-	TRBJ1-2	CSVEGSTGADYGYTF	TGCAGCGTTGAAGGGTCGACAGGGGCAGACTATGGCTACACCTTC
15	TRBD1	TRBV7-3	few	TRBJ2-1	CASSLGTGGHNEQFF	TGTGCCAGCAGCTTAGGGACAGGGGGCCACAATGAGCAGTTCTTC
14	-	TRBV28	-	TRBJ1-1	CASSPSRGPQEAFF	TGTGCCAGCAGTCCTAGTAGGGGACCCCAGGAAGCTTTCTTT
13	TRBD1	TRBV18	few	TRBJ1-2	CASSPIGGQNGTF	TGTGCCAGCTCACCCATCGGGGGACAGAACGGCACCTTC
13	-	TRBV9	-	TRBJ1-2	CASSVSGAGGYTF	TGTGCCAGCAGCGTATCCGGGGCGGGAGGCTACACCTTC
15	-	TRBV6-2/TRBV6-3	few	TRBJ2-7	CASTSGGRGGSEQYF	TGTGCCAGCACCTCGGGCGGACGAGGAGGGTCCGAGCAGTACTTC
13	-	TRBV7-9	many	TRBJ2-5	CASSRQPQETQYF	TGTGCCAGCAGTCGCCAGCCCCAAGAGACCCAGTACTTC
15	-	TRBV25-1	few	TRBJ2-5	CASSERWLDEETQYF	TGTGCCAGCAGTGAACGTTGGTTGGATGAAGAGACCCAGTACTTC
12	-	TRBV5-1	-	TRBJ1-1	CASSSENTEAFF	TGCGCCAGCAGTTCAGAGAACACTGAAGCTTTCTTT
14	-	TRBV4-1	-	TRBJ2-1	CASSQERQAHEQFF	TGCGCCAGCAGCCAAGAACGGCAGGCGCATGAGCAGTTCTTC
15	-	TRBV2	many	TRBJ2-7	CASSYRGRSSYEQYF	TGTGCCAGCAGTTATCGGGGTCGAAGCTCCTACGAGCAGTACTTC
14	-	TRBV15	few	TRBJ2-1	CATSRGGDQREQFF	TGTGCCACCAGCAGAGGGGGAGATCAGCGCGAGCAGTTCTTC
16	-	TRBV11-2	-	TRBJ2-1	CASSLEFPRGDNEQFF	TGTGCCAGCAGCTTAGAATTTCCGCGGGGAGACAATGAGCAGTTCTTC
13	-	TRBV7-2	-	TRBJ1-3	CASSLGVGNTIYF	TGTGCCAGCAGCTTGGGAGTTGGAAACACCATATATTTT
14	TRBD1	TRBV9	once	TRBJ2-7	CASKRGTGPGEQYF	TGTGCCAGCAAACGTGGGACAGGTCCCGGGGAGCAGTACTTC
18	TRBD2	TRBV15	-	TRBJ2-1	CATSRELGLAGGGNEQFF	TGTGCCACCAGCAGAGAATTGGGACTAGCGGGGGGTGGAAATGAGCAGTTCTTC
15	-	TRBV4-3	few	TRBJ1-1	CASSPNGGSDTEAFF	TGCGCCAGCAGCCCCAACGGGGGGTCGGACACTGAAGCTTTCTTT
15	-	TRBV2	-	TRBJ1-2	CASRIIGTEDYGYTF	TGTGCCAGCAGGATTATCGGGACGGAAGACTATGGCTACACCTTC
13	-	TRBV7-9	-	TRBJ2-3	CASSDSRDPPQYF	TGTGCCAGCAGCGACTCCCGGGACCCTCCGCAGTATTTT
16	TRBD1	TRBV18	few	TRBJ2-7	CASSPPTGGKSYEQYF	TGTGCCAGCTCACCGCCGACAGGGGGTAAATCCTACGAGCAGTACTTC
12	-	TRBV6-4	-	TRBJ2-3	CASSDSRATQYF	TGTGCCAGCAGTGACTCCAGGGCTACGCAGTATTTT
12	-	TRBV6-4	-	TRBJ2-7	CASSELRHEQYF	TGTGCCAGCAGTGAGCTGCGGCACGAGCAGTACTTC
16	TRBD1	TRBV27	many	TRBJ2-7	CASSLRGTGGRYEQYF	TGTGCCAGCAGTTTAAGAGGGACAGGGGGCCGCTACGAGCAGTACTTC
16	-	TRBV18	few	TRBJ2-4	CASSLYGILAKNIQYF	TGTGCCAGCTCACTCTACGGAATACTAGCCAAAAACATTCAGTACTTC
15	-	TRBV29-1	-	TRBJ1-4	CSVEDRARGGEKLFF	TGCAGCGTTGAAGACCGGGCCCGCGGGGGAGAAAAACTGTTTTTT
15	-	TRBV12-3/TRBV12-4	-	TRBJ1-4	CASSPIGKGSEKLFF	TGTGCCAGCAGCCCCATAGGGAAGGGATCTGAAAAACTGTTTTTT
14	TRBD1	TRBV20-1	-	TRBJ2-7	CSAVGQGSSYEQYF	TGCAGTGCTGTAGGACAGGGAAGTTCCTACGAGCAGTACTTC
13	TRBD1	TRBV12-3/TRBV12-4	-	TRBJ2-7	CATRRTGSYEQYF	TGTGCCACCCGAAGGACAGGGTCCTACGAGCAGTACTTC
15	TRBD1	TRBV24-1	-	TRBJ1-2	CATSDEQGDRYGYTF	TGTGCCACCAGTGACGAACAGGGGGACCGCTATGGCTACACCTTC
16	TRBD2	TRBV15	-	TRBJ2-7	CATSRDVGLAVYEQYF	TGTGCCACCAGCAGAGATGTGGGACTAGCGGTCTACGAGCAGTACTTC
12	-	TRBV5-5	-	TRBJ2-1	CASWAFYNEQFF	TGTGCCAGCTGGGCCTTCTACAATGAGCAGTTCTTC
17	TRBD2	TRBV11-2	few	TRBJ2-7	CASSGSAVLAGVYEQYF	TGTGCCAGCAGCGGCTCCGCGGTGCTAGCGGGAGTTTACGAGCAGTACTTC
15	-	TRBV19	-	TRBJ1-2	CASSIDRQRHYGYTF	TGTGCCAGTAGTATAGATCGTCAGAGACACTATGGCTACACCTTC
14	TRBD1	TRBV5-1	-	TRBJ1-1	CASSRQGVDPEAFF	TGCGCCAGCAGCCGGCAGGGGGTGGACCCAGAAGCTTTCTTT
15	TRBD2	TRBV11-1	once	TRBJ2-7	CASRLGLASSYEQYF	TGTGCCAGCAGACTAGGACTAGCTTCTTCCTACGAGCAGTACTTC
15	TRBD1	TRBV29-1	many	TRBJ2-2	CSVDTGTGNTGELFF	TGCAGCGTAGACACCGGGACAGGGAACACCGGGGAGCTGTTTTTT
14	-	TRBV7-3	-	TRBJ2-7	CASSPKNRSGGQYF	TGTGCCAGCAGTCCTAAAAACAGGTCCGGAGGGCAGTACTTC
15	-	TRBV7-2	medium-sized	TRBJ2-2	CASSLRERGTGELFF	TGTGCCAGCAGCCTACGGGAGAGGGGCACCGGGGAGCTGTTTTTT
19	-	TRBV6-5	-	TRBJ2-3	CASSYSLSGATPLTDTQYF	TGTGCCAGCAGTTACTCGTTGTCGGGGGCCACGCCACTCACAGATACGCAGTATTTT
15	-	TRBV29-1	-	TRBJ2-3	CSAILVFGTTDTQYF	TGCAGCGCCATACTAGTCTTCGGCACCACAGATACGCAGTATTTT
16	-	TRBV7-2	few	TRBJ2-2	CASSLSRGGWTGELFF	TGTGCCAGCAGCTTAAGTCGGGGAGGTTGGACCGGGGAGCTGTTTTTT
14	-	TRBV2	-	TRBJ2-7	CAREEAGSSYEQYF	TGTGCCAGGGAGGAGGCAGGGAGCTCCTACGAGCAGTACTTC
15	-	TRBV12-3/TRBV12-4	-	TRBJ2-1	CATRVGGHLVNEQFF	TGTGCCACCCGGGTGGGGGGTCACCTCGTAAATGAGCAGTTCTTC
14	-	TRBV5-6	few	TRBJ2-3	CASSKAHLTDTQYF	TGTGCCAGCAGCAAAGCACACCTCACAGATACGCAGTATTTT
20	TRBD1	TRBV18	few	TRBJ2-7	CASSPYAGTGLVFSSYEQYF	TGTGCCAGCTCTCCCTACGCCGGGACAGGGTTGGTCTTTAGCTCCTACGAGCAGTACTTC
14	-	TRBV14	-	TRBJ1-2	CASSLVGTSYGYTF	TGTGCCAGCAGCCTCGTAGGGACATCCTATGGCTACACCTTC
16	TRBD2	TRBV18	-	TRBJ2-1	CASSDGLAGSYNEQFF	TGTGCCAGCTCGGACGGACTAGCCGGGAGTTACAATGAGCAGTTCTTC
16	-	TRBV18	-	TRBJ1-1	CASHLKVLGGNTEAFF	TGTGCCAGCCATCTCAAGGTCCTGGGAGGGAACACTGAAGCTTTCTTT
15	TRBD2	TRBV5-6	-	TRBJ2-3	CASSSGGGGTDTQYF	TGTGCCAGCAGCTCTGGGGGGGGGGGCACAGATACGCAGTATTTT
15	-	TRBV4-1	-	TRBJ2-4	CASSQRVLAKNIQYF	TGCGCCAGCAGCCAAAGGGTCTTAGCCAAAAACATTCAGTACTTC